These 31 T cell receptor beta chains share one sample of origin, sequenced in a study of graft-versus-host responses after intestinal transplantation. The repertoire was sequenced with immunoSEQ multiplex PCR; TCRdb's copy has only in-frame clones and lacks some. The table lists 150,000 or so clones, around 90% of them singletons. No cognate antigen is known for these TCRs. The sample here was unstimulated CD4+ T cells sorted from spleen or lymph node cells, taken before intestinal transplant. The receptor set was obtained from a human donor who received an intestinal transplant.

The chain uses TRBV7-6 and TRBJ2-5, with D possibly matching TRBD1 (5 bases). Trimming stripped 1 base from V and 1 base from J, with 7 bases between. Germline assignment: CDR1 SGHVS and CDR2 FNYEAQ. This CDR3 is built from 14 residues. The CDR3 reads CASSLEDTQETQYF. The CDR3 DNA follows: TGTGCCAGCAGCTTAGAGGACACCCAAGAGACCCAGTACTTC.

The CDR3 sequence is CASSPPSGGYEQYF. CDR3 coding DNA: TGTGCCAGCTCACCACCGTCCGGTGGCTACGAGCAGTACTTC. This sequence joins TRBV18 and TRBJ2-5, with D uncertain. TRBJ2-7 explains the end of the DNA better; the J call may be wrong. The length of the CDR3 is 14 residues. CDR1 is KGHSH and CDR2 is LQKENI in the germline V gene.

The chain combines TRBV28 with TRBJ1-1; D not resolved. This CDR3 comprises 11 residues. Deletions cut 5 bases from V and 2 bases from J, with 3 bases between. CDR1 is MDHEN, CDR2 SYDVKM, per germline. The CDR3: CASSQNTEAFF. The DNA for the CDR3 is TGTGCCAGCAGTCAAAACACTGAAGCTTTCTTT.

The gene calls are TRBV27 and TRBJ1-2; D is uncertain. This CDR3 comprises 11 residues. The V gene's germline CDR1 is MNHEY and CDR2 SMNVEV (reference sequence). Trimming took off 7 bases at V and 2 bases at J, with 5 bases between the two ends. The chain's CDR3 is CASKSNYGYTF. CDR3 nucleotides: TGTGCCAGCAAATCCAACTATGGCTACACCTTC.

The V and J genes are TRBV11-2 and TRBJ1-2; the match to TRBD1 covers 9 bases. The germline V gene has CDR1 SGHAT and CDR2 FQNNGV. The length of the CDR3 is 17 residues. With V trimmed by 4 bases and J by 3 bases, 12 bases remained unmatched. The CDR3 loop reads CASSSGQGKGRDYGYTF. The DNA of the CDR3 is TGTGCCAGCAGCTCCGGACAGGGGAAAGGACGTGACTATGGCTACACCTTC.

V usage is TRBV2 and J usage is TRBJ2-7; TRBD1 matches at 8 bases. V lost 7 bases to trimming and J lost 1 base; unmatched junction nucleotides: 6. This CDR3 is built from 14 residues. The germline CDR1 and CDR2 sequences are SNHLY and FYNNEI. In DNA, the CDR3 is TGTGCCAGCAAATCGACAGGGGCGTCCTACGAGCAGTACTTC. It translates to CASKSTGASYEQYF.

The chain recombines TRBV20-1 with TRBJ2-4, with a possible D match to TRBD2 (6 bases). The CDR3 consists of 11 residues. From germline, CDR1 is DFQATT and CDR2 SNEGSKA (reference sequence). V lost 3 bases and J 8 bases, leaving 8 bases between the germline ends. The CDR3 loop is CSARWGDIQYF. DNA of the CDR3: TGCAGTGCTAGGTGGGGGGACATTCAGTACTTC.

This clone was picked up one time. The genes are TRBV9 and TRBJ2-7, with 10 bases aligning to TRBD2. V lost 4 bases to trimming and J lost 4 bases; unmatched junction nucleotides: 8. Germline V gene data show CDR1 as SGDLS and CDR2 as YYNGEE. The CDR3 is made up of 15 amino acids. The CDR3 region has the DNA TGTGCCAGCAGCCCCCAAGCGGGAGGGCGATACGAGCAGTACTTC. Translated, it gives CASSPQAGGRYEQYF.

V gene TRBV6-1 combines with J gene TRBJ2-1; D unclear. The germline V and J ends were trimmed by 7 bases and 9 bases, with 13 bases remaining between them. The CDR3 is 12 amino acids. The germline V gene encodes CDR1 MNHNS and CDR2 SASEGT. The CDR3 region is CASTLTAFEQFF. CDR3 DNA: TGTGCCAGCACCCTTACGGCGTTTGAGCAGTTCTTC.

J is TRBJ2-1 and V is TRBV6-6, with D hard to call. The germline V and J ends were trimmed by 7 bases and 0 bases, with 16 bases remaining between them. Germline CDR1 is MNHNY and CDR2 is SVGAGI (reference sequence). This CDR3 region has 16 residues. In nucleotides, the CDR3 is TGTGCCAGCATTGGTTCAATAGTCGGCTCCTACAATGAGCAGTTCTTC. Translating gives CASIGSIVGSYNEQFF.

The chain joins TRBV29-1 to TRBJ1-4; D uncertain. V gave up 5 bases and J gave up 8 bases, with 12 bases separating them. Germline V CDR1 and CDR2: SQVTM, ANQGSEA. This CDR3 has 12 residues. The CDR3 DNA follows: TGCAGCGTTCTGACGTCCGGAGAAAAACTGTTTTTT. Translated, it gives CSVLTSGEKLFF.

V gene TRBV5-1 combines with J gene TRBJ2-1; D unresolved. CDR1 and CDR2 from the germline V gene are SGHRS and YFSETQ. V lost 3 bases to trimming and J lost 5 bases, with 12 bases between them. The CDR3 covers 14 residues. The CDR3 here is CASSSGRGNNEQFF. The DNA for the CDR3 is TGCGCCAGCAGCTCAGGCCGTGGAAACAATGAGCAGTTCTTC.

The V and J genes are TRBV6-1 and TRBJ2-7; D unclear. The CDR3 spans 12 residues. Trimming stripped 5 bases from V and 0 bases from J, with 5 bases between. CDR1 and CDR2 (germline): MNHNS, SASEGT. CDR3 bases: TGTGCCAGCAGTCCTAGCTCCTACGAGCAGTACTTC. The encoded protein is CASSPSSYEQYF.

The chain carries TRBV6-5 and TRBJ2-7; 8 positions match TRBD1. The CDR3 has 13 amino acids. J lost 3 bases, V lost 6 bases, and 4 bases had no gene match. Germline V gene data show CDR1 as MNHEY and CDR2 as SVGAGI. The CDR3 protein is CASRPGQVYEQYF. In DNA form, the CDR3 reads TGTGCCAGCAGGCCGGGACAGGTCTACGAGCAGTACTTC.

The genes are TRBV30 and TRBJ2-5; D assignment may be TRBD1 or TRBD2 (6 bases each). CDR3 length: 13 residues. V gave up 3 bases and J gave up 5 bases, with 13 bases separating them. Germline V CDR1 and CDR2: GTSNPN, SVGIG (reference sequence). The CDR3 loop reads CAWSPGGTETQYF. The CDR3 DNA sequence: TGTGCCTGGAGCCCCGGGGGCACGGAGACCCAGTACTTC.

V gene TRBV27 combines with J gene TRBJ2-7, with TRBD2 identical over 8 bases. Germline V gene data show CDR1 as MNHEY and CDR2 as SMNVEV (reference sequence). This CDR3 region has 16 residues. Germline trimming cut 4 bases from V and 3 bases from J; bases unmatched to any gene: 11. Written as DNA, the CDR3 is TGTGCCAGCAGTTCGGCAGCGGGAGCCCAGATCTACGAGCAGTACTTC. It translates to CASSSAAGAQIYEQYF.

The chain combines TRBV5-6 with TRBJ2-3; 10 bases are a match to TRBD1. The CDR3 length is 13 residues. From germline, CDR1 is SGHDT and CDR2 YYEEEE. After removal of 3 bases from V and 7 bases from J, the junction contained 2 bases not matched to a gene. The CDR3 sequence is CASSWDRGHTQYF. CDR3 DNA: TGTGCCAGCAGCTGGGACAGGGGTCATACGCAGTATTTT.

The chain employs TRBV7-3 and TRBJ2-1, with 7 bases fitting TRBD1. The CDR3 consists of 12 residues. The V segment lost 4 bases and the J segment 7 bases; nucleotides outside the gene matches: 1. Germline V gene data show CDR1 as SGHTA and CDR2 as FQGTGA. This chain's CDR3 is CASSSTGNEQFF. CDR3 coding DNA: TGTGCCAGCAGCTCGACAGGGAATGAGCAGTTCTTC.

The CDR3 coding sequence is TGTGCCAGCAGCTTCGCTAGCGGCTCCTACGAGCAGTACTTC. It encodes CASSFASGSYEQYF. V gene TRBV7-2 combines with J gene TRBJ2-7; 7 nucleotides align to TRBD2. Trimming removed 3 bases from V and 0 bases from J; junction bases left unmatched: 2. The germline V gene has CDR1 SGHTA and CDR2 FQGNSA. This CDR3 has 14 residues.

The CDR3 region has the DNA TGTGCCAGCAGCGGGACAGGGGGGAACGAGCAGTACTTC. Translated, it gives CASSGTGGNEQYF. The rearrangement joins TRBV5-4 to TRBJ2-7; 11 bases agree with TRBD1. Trimming cost V 4 bases and J 5 bases; bases outside gene matches: 2. Germline V gene data show CDR1 as SGHNT and CDR2 as YYREEE (reference sequence). This CDR3 is built from 13 residues.

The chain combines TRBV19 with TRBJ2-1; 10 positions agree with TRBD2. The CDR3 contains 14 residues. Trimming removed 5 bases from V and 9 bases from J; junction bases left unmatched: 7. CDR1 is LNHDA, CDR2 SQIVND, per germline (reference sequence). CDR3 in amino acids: CASSRLAGEGEQFF. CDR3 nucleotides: TGTGCCAGTAGTCGGCTAGCGGGAGAGGGTGAGCAGTTCTTC.

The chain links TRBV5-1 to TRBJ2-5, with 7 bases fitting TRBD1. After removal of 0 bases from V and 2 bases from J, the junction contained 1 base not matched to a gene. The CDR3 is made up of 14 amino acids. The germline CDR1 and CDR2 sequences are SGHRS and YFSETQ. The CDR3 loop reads CASSLGRGQETQYF. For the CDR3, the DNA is TGCGCCAGCAGCTTGGGCAGGGGGCAAGAGACCCAGTACTTC.

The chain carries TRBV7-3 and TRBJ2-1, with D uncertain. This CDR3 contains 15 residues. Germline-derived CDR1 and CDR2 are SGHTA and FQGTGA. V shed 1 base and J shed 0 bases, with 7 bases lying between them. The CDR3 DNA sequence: TGTGCCAGCAGCTTAAATGGGGTCTCCTACAATGAGCAGTTCTTC. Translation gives CASSLNGVSYNEQFF.

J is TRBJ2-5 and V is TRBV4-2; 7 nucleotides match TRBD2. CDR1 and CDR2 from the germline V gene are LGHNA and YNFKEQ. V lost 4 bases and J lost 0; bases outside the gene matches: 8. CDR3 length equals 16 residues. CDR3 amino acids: CASSPKGLGHQETQYF. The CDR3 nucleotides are TGTGCCAGCAGCCCCAAAGGACTAGGGCACCAAGAGACCCAGTACTTC.

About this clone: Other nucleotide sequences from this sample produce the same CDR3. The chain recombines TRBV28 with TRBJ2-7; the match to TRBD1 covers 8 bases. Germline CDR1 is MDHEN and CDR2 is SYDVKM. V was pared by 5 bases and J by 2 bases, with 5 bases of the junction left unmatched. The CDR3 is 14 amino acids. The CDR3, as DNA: TGTGCCAGCAGTCCCAGGGACAGGCCCTACGAGCAGTACTTC. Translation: CASSPRDRPYEQYF.

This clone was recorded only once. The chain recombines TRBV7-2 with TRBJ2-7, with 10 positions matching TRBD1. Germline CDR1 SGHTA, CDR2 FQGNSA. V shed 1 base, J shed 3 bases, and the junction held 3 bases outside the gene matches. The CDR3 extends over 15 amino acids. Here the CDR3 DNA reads TGTGCCAGCAGCTTAGGGACAGGGGGTTTCTACGAGCAGTACTTC. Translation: CASSLGTGGFYEQYF.

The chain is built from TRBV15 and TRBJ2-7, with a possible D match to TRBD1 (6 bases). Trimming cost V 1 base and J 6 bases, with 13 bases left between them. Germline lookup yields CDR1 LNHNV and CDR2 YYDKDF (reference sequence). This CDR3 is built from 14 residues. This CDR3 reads CATSRAPDRSEQYF. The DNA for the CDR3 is TGTGCCACCAGCAGAGCCCCCGACAGGAGCGAGCAGTACTTC.

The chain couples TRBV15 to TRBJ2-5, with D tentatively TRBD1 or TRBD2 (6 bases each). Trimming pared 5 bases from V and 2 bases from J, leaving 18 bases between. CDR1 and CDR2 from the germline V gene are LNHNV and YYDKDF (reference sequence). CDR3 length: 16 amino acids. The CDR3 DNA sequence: TGTGCCACCAGCGGACCCGAGGGGGGCCTACAAGAGACCCAGTACTTC. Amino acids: CATSGPEGGLQETQYF.

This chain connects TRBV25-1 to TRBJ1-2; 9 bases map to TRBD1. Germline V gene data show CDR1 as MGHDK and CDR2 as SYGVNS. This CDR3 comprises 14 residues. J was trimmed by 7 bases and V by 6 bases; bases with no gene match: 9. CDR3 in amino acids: CASRGQGVYRGYTF. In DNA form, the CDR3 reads TGTGCCAGCAGGGGACAGGGTGTCTATCGTGGCTACACCTTC.

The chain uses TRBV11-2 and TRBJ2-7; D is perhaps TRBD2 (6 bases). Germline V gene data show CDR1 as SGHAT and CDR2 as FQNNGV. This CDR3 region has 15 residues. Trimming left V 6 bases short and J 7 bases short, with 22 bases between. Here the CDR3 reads CASRQAGRVGGEQYF. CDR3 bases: TGTGCCAGCAGGCAGGCCGGTAGGGTTGGGGGGGAGCAGTACTTC.

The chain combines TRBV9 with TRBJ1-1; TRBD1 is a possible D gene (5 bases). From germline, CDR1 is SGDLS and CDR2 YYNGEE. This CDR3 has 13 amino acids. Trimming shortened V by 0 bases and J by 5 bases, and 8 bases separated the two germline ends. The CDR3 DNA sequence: TGTGCCAGCAGCGTAGCCAGGGAGACTGAAGCTTTCTTT. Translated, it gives CASSVARETEAFF.